This TCR beta chain was sequenced for a study of T cells in localized non-small cell lung cancer. A word on this clone: Its antigen is as yet unknown.

General study points: Clonality of T cells reached its maximum in uninvolved adjacent lung, surpassing tumor.

Method: immunoSEQ multiplex PCR; TCRdb's copy keeps in-frame clones and lacks some. The sample yields 2,500 to 3,500 clones, 25% to 30% seen once. This CDR3 has 15 amino acids. Trimming at V came to 3 bases and at J to 0 bases, leaving 3 bases not matched to a gene. CDR1 LNHNV and CDR2 YYDKDF come from the germline V gene (reference sequence). The sequence was collected from a woman aged 40 to 75 with stage III lung adenocarcinoma. The source material was lung tumor tissue, sampled before any cancer treatment. This sequence joins TRBV15 and TRBJ1-2; 8 bases line up with TRBD1. This chain's CDR3 is CATSRPTGANYGYTF. As DNA, the CDR3 is TGTGCCACCAGCAGGCCGACAGGGGCTAACTATGGCTACACCTTC.